These T cell receptor beta chains were read from a single sample in a study of blood T cell repertoires in COVID-19. The table came from immunoSEQ multiplex PCR; TCRdb's copy has only in-frame clones and leaves some out. The top ten hold roughly 5.6% of the sample, which has 200,000 to 300,000 clones, more than 75% seen once. Sequencing was performed on peripheral blood. The receptors were gathered from a woman in her sixties with COVID-19, enrolled during active disease. Both conserved end residues are part of each CDR3. A D gene is named only where the DNA matches it firmly. The size field is filled for only some rows; it gives once, few, many or a size class.

D gene: TRBD2; clone size: NA; V gene: TRBV3-1/TRBV3-2; J gene: TRBJ2-3; CDR3 protein: CASSQGKAGEGTDTQYF; CDR3 DNA: TGTGCCAGCAGCCAAGGGAAAGCGGGAGAGGGCACAGATACGCAGTATTTT
D gene: TRBD1; clone size: NA; V gene: TRBV5-5; J gene: TRBJ2-2; CDR3 protein: CASSKDRGRTGELFF; CDR3 DNA: TGTGCCAGCAGCAAGGACAGGGGGCGTACCGGGGAGCTGTTTTTT
D gene: TRBD1; clone size: NA; V gene: TRBV24-1; J gene: TRBJ2-7; CDR3 protein: CATSAHGTGTYEQYF; CDR3 DNA: TGTGCCACCAGTGCCCACGGGACAGGGACCTACGAGCAGTACTTC
D gene: NA; clone size: NA; V gene: TRBV5-1; J gene: TRBJ2-7; CDR3 protein: CASSLGSGVHEQYF; CDR3 DNA: TGCGCCAGCAGCTTGGGATCAGGGGTGCACGAGCAGTACTTC
D gene: TRBD2; clone size: NA; V gene: TRBV19; J gene: TRBJ2-1; CDR3 protein: CATLAGVGNEQFF; CDR3 DNA: TGTGCCACGCTAGCGGGAGTGGGAAATGAGCAGTTCTTC
D gene: TRBD1; clone size: NA; V gene: TRBV6-5; J gene: TRBJ2-7; CDR3 protein: CASSYSLTGITYEQYF; CDR3 DNA: TGTGCCAGCAGTTACTCGTTGACAGGGATAACCTACGAGCAGTACTTC
D gene: NA; clone size: NA; V gene: TRBV6-2/TRBV6-3; J gene: TRBJ2-6; CDR3 protein: CASSPRIGGANVLTF; CDR3 DNA: TGTGCCAGCAGTCCACGGATCGGGGGGGCCAACGTCCTGACTTTC
D gene: NA; clone size: NA; V gene: TRBV5-4; J gene: TRBJ2-4; CDR3 protein: CASSPDLPSRNIQYF; CDR3 DNA: TGTGCCAGCAGCCCTGACCTACCTTCGAGGAACATTCAGTACTTC
D gene: TRBD2; clone size: NA; V gene: TRBV4-1; J gene: TRBJ2-3; CDR3 protein: CASSQGLAGSTDTQYF; CDR3 DNA: TGCGCCAGCAGCCAAGGATTAGCGGGGAGCACAGATACGCAGTATTTT
D gene: NA; clone size: once; V gene: TRBV7-2; J gene: TRBJ2-7; CDR3 protein: CASSLVGSGGPYEQYF; CDR3 DNA: TGTGCCAGCAGCTTAGTTGGGTCAGGGGGGCCCTACGAGCAGTACTTC
D gene: TRBD1; clone size: NA; V gene: TRBV19; J gene: TRBJ1-5; CDR3 protein: CASSIAGRGGRGSDQPQHF; CDR3 DNA: TGTGCCAGTAGTATAGCGGGTCGAGGGGGCAGGGGCTCTGATCAGCCCCAGCATTTT
D gene: NA; clone size: NA; V gene: TRBV28; J gene: TRBJ1-1; CDR3 protein: CASSLASLYREAFF; CDR3 DNA: TGTGCCAGCAGTTTAGCCTCATTATACAGGGAAGCTTTCTTT
D gene: TRBD1; clone size: once; V gene: TRBV7-2; J gene: TRBJ1-1; CDR3 protein: CASSLPNRGSMNTEAFF; CDR3 DNA: TGTGCCAGCAGCTTACCGAACAGGGGGAGTATGAACACTGAAGCTTTCTTT
D gene: TRBD1; clone size: few; V gene: TRBV28; J gene: TRBJ2-6; CDR3 protein: CATRSDRAFWSGANVLTF; CDR3 DNA: TGTGCCACCCGGTCAGACAGGGCGTTTTGGTCTGGGGCCAACGTCCTGACTTTC
D gene: TRBD2; clone size: NA; V gene: TRBV4-3; J gene: TRBJ2-1; CDR3 protein: CASSQAPAGGGNEQFF; CDR3 DNA: TGCGCCAGCAGCCAAGCTCCTGCGGGAGGGGGTAATGAGCAGTTCTTC
D gene: NA; clone size: NA; V gene: TRBV30; J gene: TRBJ2-7; CDR3 protein: CAWSVVSGYYEQYF; CDR3 DNA: TGTGCCTGGAGTGTAGTGTCGGGGTACTACGAGCAGTACTTC